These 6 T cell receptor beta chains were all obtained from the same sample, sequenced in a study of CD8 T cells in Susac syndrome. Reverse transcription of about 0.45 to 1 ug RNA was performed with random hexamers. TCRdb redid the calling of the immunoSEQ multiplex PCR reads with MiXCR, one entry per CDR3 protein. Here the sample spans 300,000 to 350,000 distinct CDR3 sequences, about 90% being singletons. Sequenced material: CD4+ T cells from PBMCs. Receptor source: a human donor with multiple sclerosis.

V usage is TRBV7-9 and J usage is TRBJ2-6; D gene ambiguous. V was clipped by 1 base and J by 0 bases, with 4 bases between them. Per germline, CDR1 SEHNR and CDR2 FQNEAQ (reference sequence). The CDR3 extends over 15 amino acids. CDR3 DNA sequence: TGTGCCAGCAGCTTAGACAGCTCTGGGGCCAACGTCCTGACTTTC. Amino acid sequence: CASSLDSSGANVLTF.

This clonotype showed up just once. The CDR3 spells CASSGTGVASEAFF. Here the CDR3 DNA reads TGCGCCAGCAGCGGAACAGGGGTCGCCTCTGAAGCTTTCTTT. The chain is built from TRBV5-1 and TRBJ1-1; 7 bases are a match to TRBD1. CDR1 is SGHRS and CDR2 is YFSETQ in the germline V gene. The ends lost 4 bases at V and 6 bases at J; junction bases unmatched: 9. This CDR3 contains 14 residues.

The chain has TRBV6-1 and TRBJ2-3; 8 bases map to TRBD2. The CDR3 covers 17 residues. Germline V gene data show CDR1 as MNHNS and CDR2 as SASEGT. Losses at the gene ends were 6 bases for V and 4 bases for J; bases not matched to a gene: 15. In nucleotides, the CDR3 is TGTGCCAGCAGGGCAGGGCTGGCGGGGGGTGAGGCAGATACGCAGTATTTT. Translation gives CASRAGLAGGEADTQYF.

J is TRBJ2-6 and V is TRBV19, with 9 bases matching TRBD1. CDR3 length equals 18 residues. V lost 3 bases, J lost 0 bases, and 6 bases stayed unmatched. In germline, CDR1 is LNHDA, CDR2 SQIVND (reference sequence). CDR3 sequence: CASSMDGTGRSGANVLTF. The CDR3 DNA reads TGTGCCAGTAGTATGGATGGGACAGGGCGCTCTGGGGCCAACGTCCTGACTTTC. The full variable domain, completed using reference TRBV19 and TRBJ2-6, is DGGITQSPKYLFRKEGQNVTLSCEQNLNHDAMYWYRQDPGQGLRLIYYSQIVNDFQKGDIAEGYSVSREKKESFPLTVTSAQKNPTAFYLCASSMDGTGRSGANVLTFGAGSRLTVL.

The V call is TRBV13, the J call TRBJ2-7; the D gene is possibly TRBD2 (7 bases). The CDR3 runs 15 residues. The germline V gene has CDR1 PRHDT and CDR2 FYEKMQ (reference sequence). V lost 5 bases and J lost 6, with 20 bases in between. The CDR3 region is CASSTPGGRLGEQYF. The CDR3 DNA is TGTGCCAGCAGCACCCCCGGGGGGCGCTTGGGCGAGCAGTACTTC.

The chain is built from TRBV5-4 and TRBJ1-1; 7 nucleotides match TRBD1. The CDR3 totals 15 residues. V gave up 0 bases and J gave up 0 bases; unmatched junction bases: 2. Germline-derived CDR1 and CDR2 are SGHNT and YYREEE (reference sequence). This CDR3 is CASSLGDRVNTEAFF. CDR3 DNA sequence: TGTGCCAGCAGCTTGGGCGACAGGGTGAACACTGAAGCTTTCTTT.